Sequencing of this T cell receptor (beta chain) was carried out in a study of T cell repertoires in cytomegalovirus infection. TCRdb ran MiXCR on the reads and lists one entry per CDR3 protein. The table includes approximately 500,000 distinct CDR3 sequences, 16% detected once. The table lists this clonotype with many counts. Sequencing input: CD8+ T cells from PBMCs. The sequence derives from a human donor in good health (CMV status not recorded). Some clones in this sample may be carry-over from other donors' samples.

Here the CDR3 DNA reads TGTGCCAGCAGCTTAGGGAGAGGATCTCATCAGCCCCAGCATTTT. Protein sequence: CASSLGRGSHQPQHF. The chain employs TRBV11-2 and TRBJ1-5; D is unresolved. V was shortened by 1 base and J by 5 bases, with 12 bases between the two germline ends. This CDR3 contains 15 residues. Germline lookup yields CDR1 SGHAT and CDR2 FQNNGV.